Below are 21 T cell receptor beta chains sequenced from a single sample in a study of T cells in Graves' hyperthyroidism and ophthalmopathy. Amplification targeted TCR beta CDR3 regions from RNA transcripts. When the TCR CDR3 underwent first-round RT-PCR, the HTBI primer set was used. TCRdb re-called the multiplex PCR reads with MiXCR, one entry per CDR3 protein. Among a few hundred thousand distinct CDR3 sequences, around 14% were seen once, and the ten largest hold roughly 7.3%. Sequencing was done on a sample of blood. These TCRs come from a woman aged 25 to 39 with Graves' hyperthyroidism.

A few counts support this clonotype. CDR3: CASSLARGSPTLDEQFF. CDR3 bases: TGTGCCAGCAGTTTAGCTAGGGGAAGTCCTACTTTGGATGAGCAGTTCTTC. The chain is built from TRBV12-3 or TRBV12-4 and TRBJ2-1, with D tentatively TRBD1 (5 bases). The CDR3 totals 17 residues. Trimming took 0 bases from V and 8 from J, leaving 20 bases between them.

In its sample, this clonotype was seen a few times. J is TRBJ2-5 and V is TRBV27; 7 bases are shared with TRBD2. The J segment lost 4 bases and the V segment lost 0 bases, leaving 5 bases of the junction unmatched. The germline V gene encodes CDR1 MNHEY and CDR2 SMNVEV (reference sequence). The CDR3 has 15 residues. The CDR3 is CASSLSWGGGETQYF. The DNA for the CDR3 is TGTGCCAGCAGTTTATCGTGGGGGGGAGGAGAGACCCAGTACTTC.

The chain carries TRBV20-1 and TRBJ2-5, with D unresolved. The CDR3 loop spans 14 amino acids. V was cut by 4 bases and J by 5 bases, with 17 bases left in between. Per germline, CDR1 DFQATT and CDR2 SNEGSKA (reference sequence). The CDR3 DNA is TGCAGTGCTAAGAGTCAGACTGGTCGGGAGACCCAGTACTTC. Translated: CSAKSQTGRETQYF.

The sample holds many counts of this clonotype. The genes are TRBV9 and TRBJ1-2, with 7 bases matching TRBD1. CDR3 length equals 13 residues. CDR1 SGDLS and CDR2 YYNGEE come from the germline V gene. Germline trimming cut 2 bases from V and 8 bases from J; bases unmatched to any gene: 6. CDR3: CASSVGQRQGYTF. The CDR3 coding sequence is TGTGCCAGCAGCGTGGGACAGCGACAGGGCTACACCTTC.

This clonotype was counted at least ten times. CDR3 sequence (DNA): TGTGCCAGCAGTTTAGGCTTGGTTGCGAATTCACCCCTCCACTTT. Its protein product is CASSLGLVANSPLHF. This chain uses TRBV28 with TRBJ1-6; D remains unclear. Trimming pared 2 bases from V and 7 bases from J, leaving 12 bases between. Germline V CDR1 and CDR2: MDHEN, SYDVKM. The CDR3 has 15 residues.

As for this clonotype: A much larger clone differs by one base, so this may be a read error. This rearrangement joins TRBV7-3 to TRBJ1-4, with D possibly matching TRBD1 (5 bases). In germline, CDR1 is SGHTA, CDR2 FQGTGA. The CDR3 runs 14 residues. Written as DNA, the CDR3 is TGTGCCACCGGGACGGACGCAACTAATGAAGAACTGTTTTTT. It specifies CATGTDATNEELFF.

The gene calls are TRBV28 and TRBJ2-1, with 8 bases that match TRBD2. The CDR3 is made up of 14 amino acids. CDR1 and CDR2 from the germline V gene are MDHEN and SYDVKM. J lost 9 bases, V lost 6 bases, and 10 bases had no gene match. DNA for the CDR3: TGTGCCAGCAGAAAAATGACGGGGGGGCGTGAGCAGTTCTTC. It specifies CASRKMTGGREQFF.

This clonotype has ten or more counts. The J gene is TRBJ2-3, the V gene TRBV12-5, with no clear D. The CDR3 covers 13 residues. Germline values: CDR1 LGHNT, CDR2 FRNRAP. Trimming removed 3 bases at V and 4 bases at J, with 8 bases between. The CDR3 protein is CASGLPNSDTQYF. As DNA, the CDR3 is TGTGCTAGTGGTTTACCTAACTCAGATACGCAGTATTTT.

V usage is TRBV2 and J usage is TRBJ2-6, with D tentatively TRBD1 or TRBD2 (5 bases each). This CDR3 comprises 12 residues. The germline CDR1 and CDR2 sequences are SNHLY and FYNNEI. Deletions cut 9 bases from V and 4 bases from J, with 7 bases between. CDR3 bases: TGTGCCAGGGGGGTAGGGGCCAACGTCCTGACTTTC. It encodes CARGVGANVLTF.

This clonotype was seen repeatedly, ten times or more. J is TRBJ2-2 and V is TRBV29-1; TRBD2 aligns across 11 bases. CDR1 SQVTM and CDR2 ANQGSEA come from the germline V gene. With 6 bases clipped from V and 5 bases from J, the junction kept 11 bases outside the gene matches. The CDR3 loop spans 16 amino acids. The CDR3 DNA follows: TGCAGCGTCACATCAATAGCGGGAGGGTTAACCGGGGAGCTGTTTTTT. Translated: CSVTSIAGGLTGELFF.

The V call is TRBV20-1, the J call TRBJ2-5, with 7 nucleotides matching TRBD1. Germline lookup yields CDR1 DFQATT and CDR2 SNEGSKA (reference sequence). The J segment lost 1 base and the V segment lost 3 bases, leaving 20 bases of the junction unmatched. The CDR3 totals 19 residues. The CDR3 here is CSASSFRLNRGATQETQYF. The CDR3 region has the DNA TGCAGTGCTAGTTCCTTCCGCCTAAACAGGGGAGCGACCCAAGAGACCCAGTACTTC.

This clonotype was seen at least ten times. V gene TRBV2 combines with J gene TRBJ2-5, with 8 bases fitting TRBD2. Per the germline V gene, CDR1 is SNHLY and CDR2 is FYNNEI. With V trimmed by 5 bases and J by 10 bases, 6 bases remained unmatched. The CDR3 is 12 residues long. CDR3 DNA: TGTGCCAGCAGTTTGGTTAGCGGGAACCAGTACTTC. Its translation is CASSLVSGNQYF.

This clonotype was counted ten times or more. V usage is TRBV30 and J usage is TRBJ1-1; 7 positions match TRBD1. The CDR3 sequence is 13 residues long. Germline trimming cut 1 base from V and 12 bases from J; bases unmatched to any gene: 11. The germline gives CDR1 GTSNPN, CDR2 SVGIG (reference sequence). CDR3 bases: TGTGCCTGGAGTGCTCAGTCGACAGGGTTAACTTTCTTT. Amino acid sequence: CAWSAQSTGLTFF.

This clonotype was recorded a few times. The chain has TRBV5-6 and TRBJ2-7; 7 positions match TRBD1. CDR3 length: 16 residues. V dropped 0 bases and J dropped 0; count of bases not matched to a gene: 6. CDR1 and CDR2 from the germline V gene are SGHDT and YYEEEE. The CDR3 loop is CASSLDLAGGSYEQYF. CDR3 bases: TGTGCCAGCAGCTTGGACCTGGCAGGGGGCTCCTACGAGCAGTACTTC. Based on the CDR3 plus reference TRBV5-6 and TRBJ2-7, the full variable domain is DAGVTQSPTHLIKTRGQQVTLRCSPKSGHDTVSWYQQALGQGPQFIFQYYEEEERQRGNFPDRFSGHQFPNYSSELNVNALLLGDSALYLCASSLDLAGGSYEQYFGPGTRLTVT.

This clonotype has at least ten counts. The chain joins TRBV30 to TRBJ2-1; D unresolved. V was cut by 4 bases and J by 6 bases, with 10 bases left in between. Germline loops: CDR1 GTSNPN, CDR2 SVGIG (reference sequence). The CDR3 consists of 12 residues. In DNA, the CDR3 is TGTGCCTGGAACCACGCAATCAATGAGCAGTTCTTC. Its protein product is CAWNHAINEQFF.

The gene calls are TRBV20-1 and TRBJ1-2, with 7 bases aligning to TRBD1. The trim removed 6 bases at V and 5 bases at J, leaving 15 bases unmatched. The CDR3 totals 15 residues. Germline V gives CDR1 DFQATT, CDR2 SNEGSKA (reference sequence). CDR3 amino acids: CSARSDRAEVYGYTF. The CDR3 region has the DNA TGCAGTGCCCGCTCCGACAGGGCCGAGGTTTATGGCTACACCTTC.

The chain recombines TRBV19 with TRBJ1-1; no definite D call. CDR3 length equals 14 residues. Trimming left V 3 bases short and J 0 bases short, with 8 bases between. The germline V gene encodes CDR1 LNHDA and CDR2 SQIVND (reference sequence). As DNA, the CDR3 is TGTGCCAGTAGTATTGGACTCATGAACACTGAAGCTTTCTTT. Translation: CASSIGLMNTEAFF.

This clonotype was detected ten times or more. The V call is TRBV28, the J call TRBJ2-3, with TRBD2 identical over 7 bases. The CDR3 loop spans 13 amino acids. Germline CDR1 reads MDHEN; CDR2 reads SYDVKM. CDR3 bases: TGTGTCAGTAGCAGCGGGGGCACAGATACGCAGTATTTT. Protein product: CVSSSGGTDTQYF.

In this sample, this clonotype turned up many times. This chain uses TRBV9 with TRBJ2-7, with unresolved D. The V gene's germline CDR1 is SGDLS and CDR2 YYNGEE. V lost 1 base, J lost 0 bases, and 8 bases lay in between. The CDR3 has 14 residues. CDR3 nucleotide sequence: TGTGCCAGCAGCGTATCCCTAACCTCCTACGAGCAGTACTTC. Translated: CASSVSLTSYEQYF.

The CDR3 DNA reads TGTGCCAGCAGTTGGCAGGGACAATACGAGCAGTACTTC. Encoded protein: CASSWQGQYEQYF. The chain is built from TRBV6-2 or TRBV6-3 and TRBJ2-7; TRBD1 might be the D (6 bases). The V and J ends lost 4 bases and 4 bases respectively, with 11 bases between them. The CDR3 loop spans 13 amino acids. Germline V lookup: CDR1 MNHEY, CDR2 SVGEGT.

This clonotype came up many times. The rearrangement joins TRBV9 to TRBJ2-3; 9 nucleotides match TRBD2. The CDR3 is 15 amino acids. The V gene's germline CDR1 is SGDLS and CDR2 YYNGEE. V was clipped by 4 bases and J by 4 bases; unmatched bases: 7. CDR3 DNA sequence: TGTGCCAGCAGCCAAAGTGCGGGAGGGTCAGATACGCAGTATTTT. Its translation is CASSQSAGGSDTQYF.